This TCR beta chain appears in the sequencing data of a study of T cell responses to AZD1222 COVID-19 vaccine. Study observations and caveats: Among those given AZD1222, only 6 or 7 were seropositive at baseline. Repertoires were obtained solely post-peak T cell response. Spike-specific TCR breadth and depth grew following two AZD1222 doses.

CDR1 and CDR2 from the germline V gene are MDHEN and SYDVKM. The CDR3 totals 15 residues. V shed 5 bases and J shed 5 bases, with 17 bases lying between them. Of note for this clone: Its antigen is currently unknown.

Using immunoSEQ multiplex PCR, the repertoire was profiled, and TCRdb retains in-frame clones only, with some absent. The profile shows roughly 130,000 clones, roughly 88% of them singletons. The specimen comprised peripheral blood, sampled on day 0 of AZD1222 vaccination. V usage is TRBV28 and J usage is TRBJ2-3, with D possibly being TRBD2 (8 bases). This sequence was found in an adult in good health. Written as DNA, the CDR3 is TGTGCCAGCAGTGCCTCGGGAGGGGGCGGAGATACGCAGTATTTT. This gives the protein CASSASGGGGDTQYF.